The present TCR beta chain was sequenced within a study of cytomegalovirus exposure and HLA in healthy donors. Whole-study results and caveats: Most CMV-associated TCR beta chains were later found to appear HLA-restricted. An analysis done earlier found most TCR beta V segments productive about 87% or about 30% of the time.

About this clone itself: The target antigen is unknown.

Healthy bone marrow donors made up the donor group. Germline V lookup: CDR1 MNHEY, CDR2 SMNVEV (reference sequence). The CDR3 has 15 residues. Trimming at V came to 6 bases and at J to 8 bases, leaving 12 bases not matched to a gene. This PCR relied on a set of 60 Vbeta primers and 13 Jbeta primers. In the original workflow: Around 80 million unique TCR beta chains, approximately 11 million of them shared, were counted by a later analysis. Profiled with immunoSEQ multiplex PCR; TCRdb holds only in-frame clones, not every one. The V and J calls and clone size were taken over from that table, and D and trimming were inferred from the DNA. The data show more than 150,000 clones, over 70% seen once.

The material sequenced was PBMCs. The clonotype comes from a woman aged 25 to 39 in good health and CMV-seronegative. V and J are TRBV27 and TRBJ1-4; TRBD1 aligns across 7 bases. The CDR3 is CASRGVQGLREKLFF. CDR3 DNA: TGTGCCAGCAGAGGAGTACAGGGGTTGCGAGAAAAACTGTTTTTT. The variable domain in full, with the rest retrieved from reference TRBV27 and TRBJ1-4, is EAQVTQNPRYLITVTGKKLTVTCSQNMNHEYMSWYRQDPGLGLRQIYYSMNVEVTDKGDVPEGYKVSRKEKRNFPLILESPSPNQTSLYFCASRGVQGLREKLFFGSGTQLSVL.